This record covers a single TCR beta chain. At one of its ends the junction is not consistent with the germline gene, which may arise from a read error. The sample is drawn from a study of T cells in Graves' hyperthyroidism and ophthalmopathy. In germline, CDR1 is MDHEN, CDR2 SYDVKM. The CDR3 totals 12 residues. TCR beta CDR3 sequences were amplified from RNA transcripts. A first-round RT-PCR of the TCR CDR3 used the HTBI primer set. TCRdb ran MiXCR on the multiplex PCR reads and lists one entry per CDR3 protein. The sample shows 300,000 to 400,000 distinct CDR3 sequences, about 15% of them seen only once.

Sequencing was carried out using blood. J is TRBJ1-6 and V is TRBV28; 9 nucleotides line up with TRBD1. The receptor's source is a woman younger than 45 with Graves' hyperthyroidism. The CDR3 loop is CTSGTGRSPLHF. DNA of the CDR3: TGTACCAGCGGGACAGGGCGTTCACCCCTCCACTTT.